This entry lists 5 T cell receptor beta chains sequenced from one sample in a study of cytomegalovirus exposure and HLA in healthy donors. The PCR made use of 60 Vbeta and 13 Jbeta primers. Data came from immunoSEQ multiplex PCR; TCRdb stores just in-frame clones and leaves some out. The table records just over 200,000 clones, around 83% of them present only once. Sequencing used PBMCs. These receptors were collected from a woman between 40 and 50 years old in good health and CMV-seronegative.

The V and J genes are TRBV7-9 and TRBJ2-7, with 8 bases lining up with TRBD1. The CDR3 has 14 residues. Germline V gene data show CDR1 as SEHNR and CDR2 as FQNEAQ (reference sequence). The V segment lost 3 bases and the J segment 6 bases; nucleotides outside the gene matches: 7. The CDR3 loop is CASSLAGTGIEQYF. The CDR3 coding sequence is TGTGCCAGCAGCTTGGCCGGGACAGGAATCGAGCAGTACTTC.

This clone was seen just once. The CDR3 spells CASSAPRDSMNTEAFF. The CDR3 DNA reads TGTGCCAGCAGTGCCCCCCGGGACAGTATGAACACTGAAGCTTTCTTT. This chain connects TRBV28 to TRBJ1-1; 7 positions agree with TRBD1. The CDR3 covers 16 residues. Unmatched junction bases numbered 9, after V lost 5 bases and J lost 0 bases. Per germline, CDR1 MDHEN and CDR2 SYDVKM. Full variable domain (rest looked up from reference TRBV28 and TRBJ1-1): DVKVTQSSRYLVKRTGEKVFLECVQDMDHENMFWYRQDPGLGLRLIYFSYDVKMKEKGDIPEGYSVSREKKERFSLILESASTNQTSMYLCASSAPRDSMNTEAFFGQGTRLTVV.

This chain uses TRBV19 with TRBJ1-5; D gene uncertain. The CDR3 extends over 14 amino acids. Trimming took 4 bases from V and 2 from J, leaving 9 bases between them. Germline CDR1 LNHDA, CDR2 SQIVND (reference sequence). The CDR3 here is CASSRRSGNQPQHF. In nucleotides, the CDR3 is TGTGCCAGTAGTAGGAGGTCCGGCAATCAGCCCCAGCATTTT. The entire variable domain, with the rest obtained from reference TRBV19 and TRBJ1-5, is as follows: DGGITQSPKYLFRKEGQNVTLSCEQNLNHDAMYWYRQDPGQGLRLIYYSQIVNDFQKGDIAEGYSVSREKKESFPLTVTSAQKNPTAFYLCASSRRSGNQPQHFGDGTRLSIL.

In its sample, this clone was seen a few times. V usage is TRBV7-9 and J usage is TRBJ1-1; TRBD1 is a possible D gene (6 bases). CDR1 and CDR2 (germline): SEHNR, FQNEAQ (reference sequence). The CDR3 contains 13 residues. The ends were cut back, 3 bases at V and 9 bases at J, with 14 bases in the middle. DNA of the CDR3: TGTGCCAGCAGCTTCCGGGACACCGGGAAAGCTTTCTTT. This gives the protein CASSFRDTGKAFF.

The chain uses TRBV19 and TRBJ1-1; maybe TRBD1 (5 bases). Per the germline V gene, CDR1 is LNHDA and CDR2 is SQIVND (reference sequence). The CDR3 is made up of 15 amino acids. The germline V and J ends were trimmed by 2 bases and 0 bases, with 10 bases remaining between them. The CDR3 region has the DNA TGTGCCAGTAGTATACGCAGGGTTGTGAACACTGAAGCTTTCTTT. Its protein product is CASSIRRVVNTEAFF.